Following are 8 T cell receptor beta chains from one sample sequenced in a study of post-analysis software for immune sequencing data (dated by TCRdb to about 2015). What the study reported, not specific to this receptor: About 5 TRBV segments, including TRBV5-6, TRBV5-1 and TRBV20-1, were significantly more frequent in patients than controls.

Library generation was performed with PCR. Instrument on record: Illumina HiSeq 2500. To reduce PCR and sequencing biases, unique molecular identifiers were built into the TCR beta cDNA libraries. TCRdb reanalyzed the raw reads on its own, using fastp at Q25 for trimming and MiXCR for clone calling, and kept in-frame beta chains. Every entry covers one CDR3 protein and lists the most common genes and DNA from its rows. In all, the sample holds about 810,000 distinct CDR3 sequences, and around 50% of those were seen once. Of the sample, approximately 4.5% falls within the top ten clones. These TCRs are of unknown antigen specificity. The specimen sequenced was blood. The source of these receptors is a girl aged 10-17 years with multiple sclerosis.

CDR3 protein: CAIRSGDLDEQYF. The CDR3 bases are TGTGCCATCAGGTCAGGGGACCTGGACGAGCAGTACTTC. This rearrangement joins TRBV10-3 to TRBJ2-7, with a possible D match to TRBD1 (6 bases). Trimming cost V 6 bases and J 5 bases, with 14 bases left between them. The CDR3 has 13 residues. Germline V gene sequence: CDR1 ENHRY, CDR2 SYGVKD.

This rearrangement joins TRBV5-1 to TRBJ2-1, with a tentative D call TRBD2 (5 bases). The V end was cut by 4 bases, the J end by 4 bases, with 12 bases between. Germline CDR1 and CDR2: SGHRS and YFSETQ. This CDR3 has 14 amino acids. CDR3 coding DNA: TGCGCCAGCAGCCCTCGAGGGCTTTACAATGAGCAGTTCTTC. As protein: CASSPRGLYNEQFF.

The chain is built from TRBV12-3 or TRBV12-4 and TRBJ2-7; 9 positions match TRBD1. This CDR3 contains 13 residues. Trimming at V came to 6 bases and at J to 5 bases, leaving 5 bases not matched to a gene. This chain's CDR3 is CASSIQGAHEQYF. For the CDR3, the DNA is TGTGCCAGCAGCATACAGGGGGCCCACGAGCAGTACTTC.

The chain joins TRBV6-1 to TRBJ2-6, with a tentative D call TRBD2 (6 bases). CDR3 size: 17 residues. The germline CDR1 and CDR2 sequences are MNHNS and SASEGT. Deletions cut 8 bases from V and 0 bases from J, with 17 bases between. The CDR3 DNA is TGTGCCAGCTCACCGGGGCGGGATCTCTCTGGGGCCAACGTCCTGACTTTC. The encoded protein is CASSPGRDLSGANVLTF.

The chain links TRBV29-1 to TRBJ2-2; D unclear. This CDR3 has 15 amino acids. V lost 7 bases and J 3 bases, leaving 18 bases between the germline ends. The germline V gene has CDR1 SQVTM and CDR2 ANQGSEA. The CDR3 DNA is TGCAGCGACGTGATGGGTAGAGGCGACACCGGGGAGCTGTTTTTT. It translates to CSDVMGRGDTGELFF.

Here the CDR3 DNA reads TGCAGTGCTAGACGTAGCGGGGGGGCCGGGAGACCCTACGAGCAGTACTTC. Protein sequence: CSARRSGGAGRPYEQYF. The chain employs TRBV20-1 and TRBJ2-7; 11 bases line up with TRBD2. From germline, CDR1 is DFQATT and CDR2 SNEGSKA (reference sequence). The CDR3 is 17 amino acids. V lost 2 bases and J lost 2; bases outside the gene matches: 11.

This clonotype was detected only a few times. The chain links TRBV12-3 or TRBV12-4 to TRBJ2-1; D is perhaps TRBD2 (6 bases). The CDR3 loop spans 12 amino acids. V dropped 5 bases and J dropped 11 bases, with 13 bases sitting between them. The CDR3 nucleotides read TGTGCCAGCAGTGGTGCGCGGGGTAAGCAGTTCTTC. It translates to CASSGARGKQFF.

V gene TRBV6-6 combines with J gene TRBJ2-1; 9 bases agree with TRBD1. Per the germline V gene, CDR1 is MNHNY and CDR2 is SVGAGI (reference sequence). The J segment lost 6 bases and the V segment lost 2 bases, leaving 8 bases of the junction unmatched. CDR3 length equals 16 residues. The CDR3 here is CASSYPGQGGSNEQFF. The CDR3 DNA follows: TGTGCCAGCAGTTACCCGGGACAGGGAGGTTCCAATGAGCAGTTCTTC.